This T cell receptor (beta chain) was sequenced for a study of CD8 T cells in ankylosing spondylitis. Whole-study findings and limits: Disease-associated clones were reportedly significantly overrepresented in matched ankylosing spondylitis synovial fluid.

This clonotype appeared a few times. The antigen is undetermined. V lost 1 base and J 4 bases, leaving 8 bases between the germline ends. The CDR3 has 15 residues. In making TCR beta libraries, quantitative 5'-RACE with molecular barcodes was used. TCRdb redid the calling of the 5' RACE reads with MiXCR, one entry per CDR3 protein. The sample carries approximately 100,000 distinct CDR3 sequences, approximately 25% recorded once. This receptor was identified in a male donor with ankylosing spondylitis. The rearrangement links TRBV12-3 or TRBV12-4 to TRBJ1-6, with D perhaps matching TRBD1 (5 bases). Sequencing used synovial fluid, either unsorted or a sorted T cell fraction (not recorded which). CDR3 loop: CASSLGQGYNSPLHF. DNA of the CDR3: TGTGCCAGCAGTTTAGGGCAGGGTTATAATTCACCCCTCCACTTT.